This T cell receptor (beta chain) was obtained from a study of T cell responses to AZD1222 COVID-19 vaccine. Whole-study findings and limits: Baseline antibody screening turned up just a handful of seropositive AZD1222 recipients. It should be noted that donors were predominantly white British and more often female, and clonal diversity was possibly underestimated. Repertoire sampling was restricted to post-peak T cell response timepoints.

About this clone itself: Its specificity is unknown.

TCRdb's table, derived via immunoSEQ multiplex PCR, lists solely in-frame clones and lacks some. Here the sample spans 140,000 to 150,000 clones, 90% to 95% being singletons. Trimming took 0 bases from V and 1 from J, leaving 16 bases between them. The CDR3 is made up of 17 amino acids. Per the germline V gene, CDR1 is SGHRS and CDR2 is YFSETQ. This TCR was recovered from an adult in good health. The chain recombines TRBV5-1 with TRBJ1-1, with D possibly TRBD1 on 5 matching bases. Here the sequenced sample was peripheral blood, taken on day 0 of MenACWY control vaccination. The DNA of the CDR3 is TGCGCCAGCAGCTTGGACAGTATGGGACGAGGGAACACTGAAGCTTTCTTT. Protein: CASSLDSMGRGNTEAFF.